This entry lists 2 T cell receptor beta chains sequenced from one sample in a study of cytomegalovirus exposure and HLA in healthy donors. PCR used 60 Vbeta primers and 13 Jbeta primers. TCRdb's table, derived via immunoSEQ multiplex PCR, lists solely in-frame clones and lacks some. Of 200,000 to 250,000 clones listed, about 80% are singletons. The sequenced sample consisted of PBMCs. The receptors come from a woman aged 35 to 49 in good health and CMV-seronegative.

The rearrangement links TRBV7-9 to TRBJ2-1; D not resolved. Germline assignment: CDR1 SEHNR and CDR2 FQNEAQ (reference sequence). The CDR3 has 12 residues. Trimming stripped 4 bases from V and 5 bases from J, with 6 bases between. CDR3 protein: CASSYADNEQFF. In nucleotides, the CDR3 is TGTGCCAGCAGCTATGCAGACAATGAGCAGTTCTTC.

A remark on this clone: The same CDR3 arises from other DNA sequences in this sample as well. This chain joins TRBV6-5 and TRBJ1-2; 8 bases match TRBD1. The trim removed 0 bases at V and 2 bases at J, leaving 2 bases unmatched. The germline V gene encodes CDR1 MNHEY and CDR2 SVGAGI. The CDR3 loop spans 15 amino acids. CDR3 in amino acids: CASSYSGTGNYGYTF. The CDR3 region has the DNA TGTGCCAGCAGTTACTCCGGGACAGGAAACTATGGCTACACCTTC.